A selection of T cell receptor beta chains follows, all from one sample in a study of blood T cells in healthy people across ages. TCRdb re-called the 5' RACE reads with MiXCR, one entry per CDR3 protein. The data hold roughly 800,000 distinct CDR3 sequences, with 58% observed a single time. The sample comprised blood. Every receptor here comes from a man under 40 in good health. Both conserved end residues are part of each CDR3. Fields, in order: D gene, clone size, V gene, J gene, CDR3 DNA, CDR3 protein. The D gene is left open where the match is weak. Clone size is not always given. Where it is, it says once, few, many or a class for expanded clones.

d_gene: TRBD1; abundance: .; v_gene: TRBV12-3/TRBV12-4; j_gene: TRBJ2-5; CDR3nt: TGTGCCAGCAGTTTATTGTGGCAGGGGGCTGGACAGACCCAGTACTTC; CDR3aa: CASSLLWQGAGQTQYF
d_gene: .; abundance: .; v_gene: TRBV7-2; j_gene: TRBJ2-1; CDR3nt: TGTGCCAGCAGCTGGAACGGCCCCAATGAGCAGTTCTTC; CDR3aa: CASSWNGPNEQFF
d_gene: .; abundance: few; v_gene: TRBV7-2; j_gene: TRBJ1-2; CDR3nt: TGTGCCAGCAGCTCCTACACGGGGGATGGCTACACCTTC; CDR3aa: CASSSYTGDGYTF
d_gene: .; abundance: .; v_gene: TRBV7-2; j_gene: TRBJ2-5; CDR3nt: TGTGCCAGCAGCCGGGCCCCGGACGAGACCCAGTACTTC; CDR3aa: CASSRAPDETQYF
d_gene: TRBD2; abundance: .; v_gene: TRBV2; j_gene: TRBJ2-5; CDR3nt: TGTGCCAGCAGTGAAATTTGGGGCCTTGGGACTAGCGGAGAGCAAGAGACCCAGTACTTC; CDR3aa: CASSEIWGLGTSGEQETQYF
d_gene: .; abundance: .; v_gene: TRBV20-1; j_gene: TRBJ2-1; CDR3nt: TGCAGTGCTAGGCCCCCCGTGGGGATTAGCTCCTACAATGAGCAGTTCTTC; CDR3aa: CSARPPVGISSYNEQFF
d_gene: .; abundance: .; v_gene: TRBV5-1; j_gene: TRBJ1-1; CDR3nt: TGCGCCAGCAGCTACTCGGACAGTTACACTGAAGCTTTCTTT; CDR3aa: CASSYSDSYTEAFF
d_gene: .; abundance: .; v_gene: TRBV20-1; j_gene: TRBJ2-7; CDR3nt: TGCAGTGCTAAGGAGGGGCCCTACGAGCAGTACTTC; CDR3aa: CSAKEGPYEQYF
d_gene: TRBD1; abundance: .; v_gene: TRBV5-8; j_gene: TRBJ2-7; CDR3nt: TGTGCCAGCAGCTTGGTCGGGACAGGGGGCATCGAGCAGTACTTC; CDR3aa: CASSLVGTGGIEQYF
d_gene: TRBD1; abundance: .; v_gene: TRBV9; j_gene: TRBJ2-7; CDR3nt: TGTGCCAGCAGCGTAGGGGACAGCAGACTCTACGAGCAGTACTTC; CDR3aa: CASSVGDSRLYEQYF
d_gene: TRBD2; abundance: few; v_gene: TRBV29-1; j_gene: TRBJ2-1; CDR3nt: TGCAGCGTTGATGGCGGGAGGGCTAACAATGAGCAGTTCTTC; CDR3aa: CSVDGGRANNEQFF
d_gene: .; abundance: .; v_gene: TRBV7-2; j_gene: TRBJ2-2; CDR3nt: TGTGCCAGCAGCTTAGAGTCGTCGATAGTTTCACCCGGGGAGCTGTTTTTT; CDR3aa: CASSLESSIVSPGELFF
d_gene: TRBD2; abundance: .; v_gene: TRBV6-5; j_gene: TRBJ2-5; CDR3nt: TGTGCCAGCAGAGACCACGGGGGGGCCGAGGAGACCCAGTACTTC; CDR3aa: CASRDHGGAEETQYF
d_gene: .; abundance: few; v_gene: TRBV3-1; j_gene: TRBJ2-5; CDR3nt: TGTGCCAGCAGCCAAGAGGACGGGCGAAGTTGGGGATCGGAGACCCAGTACTTC; CDR3aa: CASSQEDGRSWGSETQYF
d_gene: .; abundance: .; v_gene: TRBV2; j_gene: TRBJ2-1; CDR3nt: TGTGCCAGCAGTGAACGGGGTCGTGGCCTCTACAATGAGCAGTTCTTC; CDR3aa: CASSERGRGLYNEQFF
d_gene: TRBD2; abundance: .; v_gene: TRBV18; j_gene: TRBJ2-5; CDR3nt: TGTGCCAGCTCCGCGAGCGGGGCACAAGAGACCCAGTACTTC; CDR3aa: CASSASGAQETQYF
d_gene: TRBD2; abundance: .; v_gene: TRBV7-2; j_gene: TRBJ2-1; CDR3nt: TGTGCCAGCACCTTGACTAGCGGGCACAGCTCCTACAATGAGCAGTTCTTC; CDR3aa: CASTLTSGHSSYNEQFF
d_gene: .; abundance: many; v_gene: TRBV13; j_gene: TRBJ2-1; CDR3nt: TGTGCCAGCAGCTTACTAGACCGAACCTACAATGAGCAGTTCTTC; CDR3aa: CASSLLDRTYNEQFF
d_gene: .; abundance: .; v_gene: TRBV7-3; j_gene: TRBJ2-6; CDR3nt: TGTGCCAGCAGCTCTAGAGTTGGCTCTGGGGCCAACGTCCTGACTTTC; CDR3aa: CASSSRVGSGANVLTF
d_gene: .; abundance: .; v_gene: TRBV29-1; j_gene: TRBJ2-6; CDR3nt: TGCAGCACCAGAAACGACGGGTCTGGGGCCAACGTCCTGACTTTC; CDR3aa: CSTRNDGSGANVLTF
d_gene: TRBD1; abundance: .; v_gene: TRBV4-3; j_gene: TRBJ2-2; CDR3nt: TGCGCCAGCAGCCAAGACCTTCGTGACAGGGCGTCCGGGGAGCTGTTTTTT; CDR3aa: CASSQDLRDRASGELFF
d_gene: .; abundance: .; v_gene: TRBV6-1; j_gene: TRBJ2-7; CDR3nt: TGTGCCAGCAGTGAAGCGCCGGGGGACGTCTACGAGCAGTACTTC; CDR3aa: CASSEAPGDVYEQYF
d_gene: TRBD2; abundance: few; v_gene: TRBV24-1; j_gene: TRBJ2-3; CDR3nt: TGTGCCACCAGTGGCATCCCACTAGCGGGAGATCCAGATACGCAGTATTTT; CDR3aa: CATSGIPLAGDPDTQYF
d_gene: .; abundance: .; v_gene: TRBV20-1; j_gene: TRBJ1-1; CDR3nt: TGCAGTGCTAGGGTAAGCGAAGCTTTCTTT; CDR3aa: CSARVSEAFF
d_gene: .; abundance: .; v_gene: TRBV24-1; j_gene: TRBJ2-3; CDR3nt: TGTGCCACCCGCGGACAGTTCACAGATACGCAGTATTTT; CDR3aa: CATRGQFTDTQYF
d_gene: .; abundance: .; v_gene: TRBV7-2; j_gene: TRBJ2-7; CDR3nt: TGTGCCAGCAGCTTAGCTGGGACGGTCACCTCCTACGAGCAGTACTTC; CDR3aa: CASSLAGTVTSYEQYF
d_gene: TRBD2; abundance: .; v_gene: TRBV24-1; j_gene: TRBJ2-1; CDR3nt: TGTGCCACCAGTGACCAGACTAGCGGGAGGGCCCTCAGTGAGCAGTTCTTC; CDR3aa: CATSDQTSGRALSEQFF